This T cell receptor beta chain was observed in a study of identifying expanded T cells in peripheral blood. Study conclusions and caveats: About 1.2 clones differed between technical replicates, versus about 16 and 19 over time.

The table came from immunoSEQ multiplex PCR; TCRdb's copy has only in-frame clones and leaves some out. The sample consists of tens of thousands of clones, 88% of them appearing once. This CDR3 region has 14 residues. Looked up from germline, CDR1 is SGHRS and CDR2 is YFSETQ. The V segment lost 4 bases and the J segment 9 bases; nucleotides outside the gene matches: 9. During the collection period, no donor immune events like infections were recorded. Details on this clone: Its specificity is not known.

The chain is built from TRBV5-1 and TRBJ2-1; 8 bases are a match to TRBD2. The receptor comes from a person aged 18-70 years in good health. Sequencing was done on a sample of blood. The chain's CDR3 is CASSLEGLGFEQFF. In DNA, the CDR3 is TGCGCCAGCAGCCTGGAGGGACTAGGGTTTGAGCAGTTCTTC.